This entry features one T cell receptor (beta chain) sequence. Germline V gives CDR1 KGHSH, CDR2 LQKENI. V lost 3 bases and J lost 6; bases outside the gene matches: 5. The CDR3 is 14 amino acids. Original analysis: Reference gene primers were amplified, and this amplification served to estimate nucleated cell counts. TCRdb's copy holds only in-frame clones and misses some; the assay was immunoSEQ multiplex PCR. The V and J calls and clone size come from that table; D and trimming were worked out from the DNA. Of roughly 130,000 clones listed, over 75% are singletons. This entry belongs to a study of blood T cell repertoires in COVID-19. For the study at large: Some COVID-19 samples were acute and others convalescent; all came from the United States, Italy and Spain. The cDNA or gDNA used as material had been derived from T cells, B-cell-depleted T cells, or PBMCs.

The sequencing sample was made of peripheral blood. The chain is built from TRBV18 and TRBJ1-2; TRBD1 matches at 9 bases. This TCR derives from a woman aged 70-85 years with acute or convalescent COVID-19. The CDR3 DNA is TGTGCCAGCTCACCGGGGACAGGGTTTGATGGCTACACCTTC. It encodes CASSPGTGFDGYTF.